This passage covers 17 T cell receptor beta chains from one sample sequenced in a study of blood T cells in healthy people across ages (dated by TCRdb to between 2015 and 2017). The library came from 5' RACE. Sequenced using an Illumina HiSeq 2500. A second PCR of roughly 6 to 11 cycles was performed with a sample-barcoded 5' primer and a J-beta primer mix. TCRdb reworked the public reads: Q25 trimming with fastp, MiXCR clone assembly, productive beta chains retained. Every entry covers one CDR3 protein and lists the most common genes and DNA from its rows. The sample yields roughly 680,000 distinct CDR3 sequences; under 25% were counted once. The ten largest make up about 3.6% of the sample. Source material: blood. Receptor source: a man aged 70 or older in good health.

This clonotype was detected a few times. The chain links TRBV6-6 to TRBJ1-1, with a possible D match to TRBD1 (6 bases). Germline V lookup: CDR1 MNHNY, CDR2 SVGAGI (reference sequence). The CDR3 extends over 14 amino acids. V was clipped by 5 bases and J by 5 bases, with 15 bases between them. CDR3 loop: CASSKQGGSTEAFF. Here the CDR3 DNA reads TGTGCCAGCAGTAAACAGGGTGGAAGTACTGAAGCTTTCTTT.

The chain carries TRBV29-1 and TRBJ2-3, with D possibly being TRBD1 or TRBD2 (6 bases each). The CDR3 contains 14 residues. The V gene lost 4 bases and the J gene lost 0 bases, with 11 bases spanning the gap. The V gene's germline CDR1 is SQVTM and CDR2 ANQGSEA. The CDR3 nucleotides are TGCAGCGTTGTGGGGGGCTCTAGCACAGATACGCAGTATTTT. This encodes CSVVGGSSTDTQYF.

The table lists this clonotype with a few counts. CDR3 in DNA: TGTGCCAGCAGCGGACAGACAGCTATCTACGAGCAGTACTTC. It is translated as CASSGQTAIYEQYF. The chain is built from TRBV5-6 and TRBJ2-7; D possibly corresponds to TRBD1 (6 bases). The length of the CDR3 is 14 residues. CDR1 and CDR2 from the germline V gene are SGHDT and YYEEEE. Trimming took off 4 bases at V and 3 bases at J, with 14 bases between the two ends.

The rearrangement links TRBV6-1 to TRBJ2-7; 8 nucleotides line up with TRBD2. The CDR3 extends over 16 amino acids. Germline CDR1 reads MNHNS; CDR2 reads SASEGT. The V and J ends lost 3 bases and 7 bases, in that order; junction bases with no gene match: 14. The CDR3 nucleotides read TGTGCCAGCAGTGAGTCTCCTAGCGGGTCTGACAAAGAGCAGTACTTC. This sequence encodes CASSESPSGSDKEQYF.

The chain has TRBV7-9 and TRBJ2-5, with 9 bases fitting TRBD1. Germline CDR1 and CDR2: SEHNR and FQNEAQ (reference sequence). There are 15 residues in the CDR3. With 6 bases clipped from V and 5 bases from J, the junction kept 10 bases outside the gene matches. CDR3 in DNA: TGTGCCAGCAGTCAAGTACAGGGGGCTCTGGAGACCCAGTACTTC. This sequence encodes CASSQVQGALETQYF.

V is TRBV5-1 and J is TRBJ2-7, with D tentatively TRBD1 (6 bases). Germline V gene sequence: CDR1 SGHRS, CDR2 YFSETQ. The CDR3 runs to 16 residues. The V gene lost 2 bases and the J gene lost 0 bases, with 15 bases spanning the gap. CDR3 DNA: TGCGCCAGCAGCTTTGATCCGACAGGAAACTCCTACGAGCAGTACTTC. Encoded protein: CASSFDPTGNSYEQYF.

This sequence joins TRBV29-1 and TRBJ2-3; 9 bases fit TRBD2. Germline V gene sequence: CDR1 SQVTM, CDR2 ANQGSEA. The trim removed 7 bases at V and 4 bases at J, leaving 6 bases unmatched. This CDR3 has 13 amino acids. This CDR3 is CSGGLANPDTQYF. CDR3 DNA sequence: TGCAGCGGGGGACTAGCAAATCCAGATACGCAGTATTTT.

In this sample, this clonotype turned up many times. The gene calls are TRBV29-1 and TRBJ1-5; D gene unclear. Trimming pared 4 bases from V and 0 bases from J, leaving 7 bases between. The CDR3 is made up of 13 amino acids. From germline, CDR1 is SQVTM and CDR2 ANQGSEA. The CDR3 DNA sequence: TGCAGCGTTGTTTTGGATAGCAATCAGCCCCAGCATTTT. Translation gives CSVVLDSNQPQHF.

This clonotype was detected many times. The genes are TRBV6-1 and TRBJ2-1; D remains unclear. The length of the CDR3 is 13 residues. Germline V gives CDR1 MNHNS, CDR2 SASEGT. Trimming shortened V by 8 bases and J by 0 bases, and 8 bases separated the two germline ends. CDR3 DNA sequence: TGTGCCAGCCGAGGCAGCTCCTACAATGAGCAGTTCTTC. It specifies CASRGSSYNEQFF.

Ten or more counts support this clonotype. The chain combines TRBV29-1 with TRBJ2-1; D uncertain. The germline V gene has CDR1 SQVTM and CDR2 ANQGSEA. Trimming removed 4 bases from V and 6 bases from J, with 4 bases in between. The CDR3 has 10 residues. Here the CDR3 DNA reads TGCAGCGTTGGTCTCAATGAGCAGTTCTTC. As protein: CSVGLNEQFF.

A few counts support this clonotype. V gene TRBV21-1 combines with J gene TRBJ1-1. TRBV21-1 is a recognized pseudogene. CDR3 length: 15 amino acids. The CDR3 bases are TGTGCCAGCAGCAAAGAAGCGGGGCAGAACACTGAAGCTTTCTTT. This gives the protein CASSKEAGQNTEAFF.

This clonotype was seen only a few times. A much larger clone sits a single nucleotide away, making a read error possible. This chain connects TRBV28 to TRBJ2-4; weak D call: TRBD2 (6 bases). This CDR3 region has 14 residues. The V gene's germline CDR1 is MDHEN and CDR2 SYDVKM. In DNA form, the CDR3 reads TGTGCCAGCAGTTTAGGAGGGACCAAAAACATTCGGTACTTC. It is translated as CASSLGGTKNIRYF.

The chain links TRBV3-1 to TRBJ2-5; 9 bases line up with TRBD1. The J call may not be correct, given that the DNA end is closer to TRBJ2-7. The germline CDR1 and CDR2 sequences are LGHDT and YNNKEL (reference sequence). This CDR3 is built from 17 residues. As DNA, the CDR3 is TGTGCCAGCAGCCAAGGCCCCGGGACAGGGCCCTCCTACGAGCAGTACTTC. Protein sequence: CASSQGPGTGPSYEQYF.

This clonotype was counted many times. V gene TRBV28 combines with J gene TRBJ1-4, with D hard to call. Trimming pared 6 bases from V and 5 bases from J, leaving 4 bases between. Germline V gene data show CDR1 as MDHEN and CDR2 as SYDVKM. The CDR3 extends over 11 amino acids. CDR3 in amino acids: CASRSNEKLFF. The DNA for the CDR3 is TGTGCCAGCAGATCAAATGAAAAACTGTTTTTT.

Only a few counts were recorded for this clonotype. CDR3 coding DNA: TGCGCCAGCAGCGCCCAGACTAGCGGGGAGGGAAATGAGCAGTTCTTC. It yields the protein CASSAQTSGEGNEQFF. The chain joins TRBV5-1 to TRBJ2-1, with TRBD2 matching 11 bases. Germline CDR1 and CDR2: SGHRS and YFSETQ. Germline trimming cut 4 bases from V and 7 bases from J; bases unmatched to any gene: 10. This CDR3 spans 16 amino acids.

Of note for this clonotype: At one boundary the junction diverges from the germline segment, which might be a read error. The chain joins TRBV5-1 to TRBJ1-6, with 7 bases that match TRBD1. Germline CDR1 reads SGHRS; CDR2 reads YFSETQ. This CDR3 comprises 15 residues. CDR3 nucleotides: TGCGCCAGCAGCTCGACAGGGTCCTATAATTCACTCCTCCACTTT. As protein: CASSSTGSYNSLLHF.

This sequence joins TRBV29-1 and TRBJ2-1; 8 bases line up with TRBD1. The CDR3 extends over 14 amino acids. V dropped 7 bases and J dropped 6; count of bases not matched to a gene: 11. Germline loops: CDR1 SQVTM, CDR2 ANQGSEA. This CDR3 is CSARRSGGPNEQFF. The DNA of the CDR3 is TGCAGCGCCCGAAGGTCAGGGGGCCCCAATGAGCAGTTCTTC.